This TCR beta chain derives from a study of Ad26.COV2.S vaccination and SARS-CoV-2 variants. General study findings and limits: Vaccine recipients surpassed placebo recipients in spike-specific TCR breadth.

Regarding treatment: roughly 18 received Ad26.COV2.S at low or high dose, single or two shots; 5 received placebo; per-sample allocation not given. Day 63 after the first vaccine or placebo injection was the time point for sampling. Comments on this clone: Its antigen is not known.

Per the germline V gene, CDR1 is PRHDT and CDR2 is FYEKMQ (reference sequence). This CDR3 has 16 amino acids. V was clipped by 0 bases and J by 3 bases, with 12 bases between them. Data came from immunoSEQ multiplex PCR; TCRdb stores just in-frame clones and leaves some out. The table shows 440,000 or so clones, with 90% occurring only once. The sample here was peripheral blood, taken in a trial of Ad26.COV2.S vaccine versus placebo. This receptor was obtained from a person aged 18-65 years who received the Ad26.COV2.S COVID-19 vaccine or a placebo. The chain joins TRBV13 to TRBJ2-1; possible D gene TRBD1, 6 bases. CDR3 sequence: CASSLGLSRGYNEQFF. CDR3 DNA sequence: TGTGCCAGCAGCTTAGGATTATCCAGGGGCTACAATGAGCAGTTCTTC. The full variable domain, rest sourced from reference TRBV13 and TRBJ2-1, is AAGVIQSPRHLIKEKRETATLKCYPIPRHDTVYWYQQGPGQDPQFLISFYEKMQSDKGSIPDRFSAQQFSDYHSELNMSSLELGDSALYFCASSLGLSRGYNEQFFGPGTRLTVL.